The present T cell receptor beta chain was sequenced within a study of regulatory T cells in long-lasting Graves disease. General study findings and limits: Fewer public clonotypes were shared by new patients (around 970) than by persistent patients (around 2,900).

The table lists this clonotype with many counts. Its antigen is as yet unknown. Germline loops: CDR1 SGHTA, CDR2 FQGNSA. CDR3 size: 15 residues. The V end lost 1 base, the J end lost 2 bases, and 11 bases lay between the germline ends. Time point given: newly diagnosed GD, antithyroid drugs for less than 3 months. RNA isolated from PBMCs was used to make the TCR library. iRepertoire HTBI primers and Arm-PCR of CDR3 regions built TCR beta libraries. MiXCR was run by TCRdb on the multiplex PCR reads, yielding one entry per CDR3 protein. The sample holds fewer than 550,000 distinct CDR3 sequences, 16% seen once. These data were also reused for a study on T cells in Graves' hyperthyroidism and ophthalmopathy.

V gene TRBV7-2 combines with J gene TRBJ2-5; D is undetermined. The sequence was obtained from a woman aged 18-29 years with Graves disease. The sample in question was peripheral blood mononuclear cells (PBMCs), obtained at new diagnosis, from a patient treated with antithyroid drugs. The CDR3 coding sequence is TGTGCCAGCAGCTTAGTAGTGGGAACTCAAGAGACCCAGTACTTC. It is translated as CASSLVVGTQETQYF.